A selection of T cell receptor beta chains follows, all from one sample in a study of T cell responses to AZD1222 COVID-19 vaccine. Some clones are missing from TCRdb's copy, which holds only in-frame ones; the method was immunoSEQ multiplex PCR. The sample has 110,000 or so clones; roughly 89% are singletons. The sample here was peripheral blood, taken 28 days after the second AZD1222 dose. These receptors all stem from an adult who received the AZD1222 COVID-19 vaccine. The conserved cysteine and the conserved F or W are not part of the CDR3 here.

cdr3_aa: ASSVTTGAGSYEQY; v_call: TRBV25-1
cdr3_aa: AYYRELRDYGYT; v_call: TRBV30
cdr3_aa: ASSSFGVGGTDTQY; v_call: TRBV7-6
cdr3_aa: ASSPGNEQY; v_call: TRBV28
cdr3_aa: ASSSGSPYEQY; v_call: TRBV28
cdr3_aa: ASSPKGRRYGYT; v_call: TRBV6-6
cdr3_aa: ASSPESSGNTIY; v_call: TRBV25-1
cdr3_aa: AWEGDRGGGYT; v_call: TRBV30
cdr3_aa: ASSLVAGERPGNTIY; v_call: TRBV7-6
cdr3_aa: ASSQDAAGGDSPLH; v_call: TRBV4-2
cdr3_aa: ASSESYRAEQY; v_call: TRBV10-2
cdr3_aa: SVAPDGAENEQF; v_call: TRBV29-1
cdr3_aa: ASSKGQGANTGELF; v_call: TRBV18
cdr3_aa: ATRRADYGYT; v_call: TRBV19
cdr3_aa: ASSILGTLGTEAF; v_call: TRBV7-9
cdr3_aa: ASSNRGTNYGYT; v_call: TRBV5-4
cdr3_aa: ASSLGAAGGSYT; v_call: TRBV7-9
cdr3_aa: AWSVARGDGYT; v_call: TRBV30
cdr3_aa: ASSDELANYEQY; v_call: TRBV2
cdr3_aa: AWTGTSGAF; v_call: TRBV30
cdr3_aa: ASSSPRLAGGKRY; v_call: TRBV6-5
cdr3_aa: ASSKGYRQVPFYEQY; v_call: TRBV21-1
cdr3_aa: ASSRARNEQF; v_call: TRBV12-3/TRBV12-4
cdr3_aa: ASSRESHGYT; v_call: TRBV6-2/TRBV6-3
cdr3_aa: ASSQDRVGEQY; v_call: TRBV14
cdr3_aa: ASSFRDRGLVSYEQY; v_call: TRBV28
cdr3_aa: ASSYITEQGYYGYT; v_call: TRBV6-5
cdr3_aa: SAGDGYGYT; v_call: TRBV20-1
cdr3_aa: ASSLGRLAGKEKLF; v_call: TRBV5-1
cdr3_aa: ASSLMAGGEIPYEQY; v_call: TRBV28
cdr3_aa: AISESLDGGGDGYT; v_call: TRBV10-3
cdr3_aa: ASSGRITIVTSGGGVGILNIQY; v_call: TRBV2
cdr3_aa: ASSWAGGYNEQF; v_call: TRBV27
cdr3_aa: ASSLRGGEQF; v_call: TRBV5-4
cdr3_aa: ASSRDRVREQY; v_call: TRBV7-6
cdr3_aa: ASSSPRGGRSYNSPLH; v_call: TRBV28
cdr3_aa: ASSRRDRPDLGNTEAF; v_call: TRBV5-4
cdr3_aa: SPKPGAGDNEQF; v_call: TRBV29-1
cdr3_aa: ASSQGPVSNQPQH; v_call: TRBV3-1/TRBV3-2
cdr3_aa: SSTGSVAF; v_call: TRBV20-1
cdr3_aa: ASSVGGGEQY; v_call: TRBV9
cdr3_aa: ASRTDRDV; v_call: TRBV12-3/TRBV12-4
cdr3_aa: ASSQGRVSNEQF; v_call: TRBV21-1
cdr3_aa: ASSQAHSGNQPQH; v_call: TRBV3-1/TRBV3-2
cdr3_aa: ASSPQGSYEQY; v_call: TRBV18
cdr3_aa: ASSLDFAGEQY; v_call: TRBV7-2
cdr3_aa: AISEGGSSYNEQF; v_call: TRBV10-3
cdr3_aa: ASSLALGIHEQY; v_call: TRBV7-9
cdr3_aa: ASGWTGTGELF; v_call: TRBV12-5
cdr3_aa: ASSEGGSYGYT; v_call: TRBV6-1
cdr3_aa: ASSVTHGPYEQY; v_call: TRBV9
cdr3_aa: ASSDVQGLAGAGELF; v_call: TRBV6-1
cdr3_aa: ASTEVGSSGNTIY; v_call: TRBV19